This T cell receptor (beta chain) came from a study of CD8+ T cells in alopecia areata. Study context: Twice a day, 5 to 10 mg of oral tofacitinib was administered to treated patients.

Both peripheral blood and punch biopsies of lesional scalp skin were obtained from patients who had alopecia areata. Isolated RNA was reverse transcribed into cDNA used as the sequencing template. Repertoires were generated with immunoSEQ multiplex PCR, while TCRdb's copy carries only in-frame clones and drops some. The table shows some 110,000 clones, with more than 30% occurring only once. Trimming stripped 4 bases from V and 1 base from J, with 16 bases between. CDR3 length equals 15 residues. The germline V gene has CDR1 SQVTM and CDR2 ANQGSEA. This chain uses TRBV29-1 with TRBJ1-2; D is unresolved. This clonotype was sampled from a human donor with alopecia areata. Sequencing input: CD4+ T cells sorted from blood. This chain's CDR3 is CSVGPGLGVNYGYTF. In DNA, the CDR3 is TGCAGCGTTGGACCCGGCCTTGGGGTTAACTATGGCTACACCTTC.